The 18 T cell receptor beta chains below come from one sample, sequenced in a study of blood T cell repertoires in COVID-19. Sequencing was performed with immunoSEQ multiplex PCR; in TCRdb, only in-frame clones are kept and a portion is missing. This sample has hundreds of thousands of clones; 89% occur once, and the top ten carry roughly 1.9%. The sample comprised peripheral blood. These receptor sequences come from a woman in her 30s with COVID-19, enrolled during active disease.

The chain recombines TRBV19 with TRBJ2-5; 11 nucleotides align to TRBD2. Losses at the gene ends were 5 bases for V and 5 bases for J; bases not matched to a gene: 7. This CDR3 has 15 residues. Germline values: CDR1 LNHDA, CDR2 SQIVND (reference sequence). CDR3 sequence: CASSAASGGKETQYF. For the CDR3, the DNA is TGTGCCAGTAGTGCCGCTAGCGGGGGGAAGGAGACCCAGTACTTC.

CDR3 residues: CASSQVGTGVAEAFF. The CDR3 coding sequence is TGTGCCAGCAGCCAAGTCGGGACAGGGGTCGCTGAAGCTTTCTTT. The rearrangement links TRBV3-1 (or the pseudogene TRBV3-2) to TRBJ1-1; TRBD1 matches at 10 bases. This CDR3 is 15 amino acids long. V shed 1 base, J shed 6 bases, and the junction held 5 bases outside the gene matches. Per the germline V gene, CDR1 is LGHDT and CDR2 is YNNKEL (reference sequence).

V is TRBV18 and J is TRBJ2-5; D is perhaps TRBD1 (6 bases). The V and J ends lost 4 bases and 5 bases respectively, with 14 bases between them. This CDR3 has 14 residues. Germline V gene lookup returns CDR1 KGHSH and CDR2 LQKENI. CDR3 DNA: TGTGCCAGCTCACGGGAGAAGGGGGTGGAGACCCAGTACTTC. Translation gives CASSREKGVETQYF.

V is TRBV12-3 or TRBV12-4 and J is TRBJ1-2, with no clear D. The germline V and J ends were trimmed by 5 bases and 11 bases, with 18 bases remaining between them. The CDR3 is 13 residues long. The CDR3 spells CASSIGPVRDYTF. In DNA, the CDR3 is TGTGCCAGCAGTATAGGGCCGGTCCGGGATTACACCTTC.

The CDR3 region has the DNA TGCGCCAGCAGAGGACTAGCGGGGGTGGAAGATACGCAGTATTTT. Residues: CASRGLAGVEDTQYF. The genes are TRBV10-2 and TRBJ2-3, with 13 nucleotides matching TRBD2. V was pared by 6 bases and J by 5 bases, with 5 bases of the junction left unmatched. There are 15 residues in the CDR3. In germline, CDR1 is WSHSY, CDR2 SAAADI.

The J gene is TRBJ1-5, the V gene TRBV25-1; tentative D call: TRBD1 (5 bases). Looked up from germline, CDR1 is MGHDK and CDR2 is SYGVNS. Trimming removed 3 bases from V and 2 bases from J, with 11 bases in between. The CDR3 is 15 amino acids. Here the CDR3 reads CASSEGQGGNQPQHF. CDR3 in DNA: TGTGCCAGCAGTGAGGGTCAGGGCGGCAATCAGCCCCAGCATTTT.

In DNA form, the CDR3 reads TGTGCCAGTAGTACCCGACAGGGGGCCGACTATGGCTACACCTTC. Protein sequence: CASSTRQGADYGYTF. The chain carries TRBV19 and TRBJ1-2; 10 bases match TRBD1. In germline, CDR1 is LNHDA, CDR2 SQIVND (reference sequence). The CDR3 has 15 amino acids. Germline trimming cut 4 bases from V and 3 bases from J; bases unmatched to any gene: 5.

Here the CDR3 DNA reads TGTGCCAGCAGACCAGACAGGGACACTGAAGCTTTCTTT. Translated, it gives CASRPDRDTEAFF. The V and J genes are TRBV3-1 (or the pseudogene TRBV3-2) and TRBJ1-1, with 7 bases that match TRBD1. This CDR3 has 13 residues. J gave up 3 bases and V 6 bases, and 4 bases lay outside the gene matches. Germline loops: CDR1 LGHDT, CDR2 YNNKEL (reference sequence).

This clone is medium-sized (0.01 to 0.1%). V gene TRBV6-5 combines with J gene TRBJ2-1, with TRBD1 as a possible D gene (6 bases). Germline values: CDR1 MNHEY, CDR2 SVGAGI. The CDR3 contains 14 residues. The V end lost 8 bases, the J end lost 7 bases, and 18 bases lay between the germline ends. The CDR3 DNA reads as TGTGCCAGCGTCGGGGACATGACAAGTAATGAGCAGTTCTTC. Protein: CASVGDMTSNEQFF.

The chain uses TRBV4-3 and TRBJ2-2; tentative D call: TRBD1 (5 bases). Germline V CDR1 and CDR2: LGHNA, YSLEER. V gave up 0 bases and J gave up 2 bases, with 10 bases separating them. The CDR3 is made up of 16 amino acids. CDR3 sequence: CASSQDQRGNTGELFF. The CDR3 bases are TGCGCCAGCAGCCAAGATCAAAGGGGTAACACCGGGGAGCTGTTTTTT.

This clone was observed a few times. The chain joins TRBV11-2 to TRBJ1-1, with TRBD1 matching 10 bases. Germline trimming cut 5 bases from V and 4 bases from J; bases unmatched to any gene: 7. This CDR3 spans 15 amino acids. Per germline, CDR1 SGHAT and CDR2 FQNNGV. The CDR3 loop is CASSATGTGATEAFF. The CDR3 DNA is TGTGCCAGCAGCGCCACCGGGACAGGGGCCACTGAAGCTTTCTTT.

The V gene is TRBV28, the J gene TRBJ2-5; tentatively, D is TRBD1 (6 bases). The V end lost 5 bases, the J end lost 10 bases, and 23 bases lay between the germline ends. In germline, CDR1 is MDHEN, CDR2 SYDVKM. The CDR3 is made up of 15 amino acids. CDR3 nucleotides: TGTGCCAGCAGTGCAGACAGGACAAGGGCGGCGGTCCAGTACTTC. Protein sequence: CASSADRTRAAVQYF.

The CDR3 nucleotides read TGTGCCAGCAGCTTAGGAGCTCCCAACTATGGCTACACCTTC. Translated, it gives CASSLGAPNYGYTF. This chain joins TRBV11-3 and TRBJ1-2; D is ambiguous. This CDR3 is built from 14 residues. Per germline, CDR1 SGHNT and CDR2 YENEEA. V was cut by 1 base and J by 2 bases, with 8 bases left in between.

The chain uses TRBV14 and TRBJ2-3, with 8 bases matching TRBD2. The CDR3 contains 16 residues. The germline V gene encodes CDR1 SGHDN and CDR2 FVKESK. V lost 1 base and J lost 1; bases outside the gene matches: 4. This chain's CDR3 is CASSQVELAGTDTQYF. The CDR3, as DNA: TGTGCCAGCAGCCAAGTTGAACTAGCGGGCACAGATACGCAGTATTTT. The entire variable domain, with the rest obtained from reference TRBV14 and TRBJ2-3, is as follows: EAGVTQFPSHSVIEKGQTVTLRCDPISGHDNLYWYRRVMGKEIKFLLHFVKESKQDESGMPNNRFLAERTGGTYSTLKVQPAELEDSGVYFCASSQVELAGTDTQYFGPGTRLTVL.

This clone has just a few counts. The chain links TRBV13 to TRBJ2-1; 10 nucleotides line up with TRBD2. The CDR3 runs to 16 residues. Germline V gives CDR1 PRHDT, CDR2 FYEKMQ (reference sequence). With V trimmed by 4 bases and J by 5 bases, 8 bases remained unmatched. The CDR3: CASSSRAGGLHNEQFF. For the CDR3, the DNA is TGTGCCAGCAGCTCTCGAGCGGGGGGGTTACACAATGAGCAGTTCTTC.

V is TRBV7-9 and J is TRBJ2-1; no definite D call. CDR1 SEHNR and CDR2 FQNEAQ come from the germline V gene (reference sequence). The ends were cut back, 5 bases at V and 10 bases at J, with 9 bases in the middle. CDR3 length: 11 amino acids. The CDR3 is CASSNTPEQFF. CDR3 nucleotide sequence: TGTGCCAGCAGCAACACGCCCGAGCAGTTCTTC.

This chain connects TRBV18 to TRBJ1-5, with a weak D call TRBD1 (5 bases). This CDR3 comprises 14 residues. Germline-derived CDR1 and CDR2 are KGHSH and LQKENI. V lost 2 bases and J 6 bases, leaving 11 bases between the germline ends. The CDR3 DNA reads TGTGCCAGCTCACCAGGGGCAGTGGGTCAGCCCCAGCATTTT. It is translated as CASSPGAVGQPQHF.

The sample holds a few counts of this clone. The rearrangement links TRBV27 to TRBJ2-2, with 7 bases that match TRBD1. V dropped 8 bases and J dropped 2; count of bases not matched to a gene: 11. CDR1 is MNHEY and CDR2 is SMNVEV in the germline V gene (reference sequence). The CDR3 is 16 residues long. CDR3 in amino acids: CASAYRGPLNTGELFF. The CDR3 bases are TGTGCCAGCGCATACAGGGGACCACTTAACACCGGGGAGCTGTTTTTT.